Here is one T cell receptor beta chain with its context. V lost 2 bases, J lost 6 bases, and 13 bases lay in between. The CDR3 sequence is 14 residues long. Germline-derived CDR1 and CDR2 are LNHDA and SQIVND (reference sequence). The data were obtained in a study of blood T cell repertoires in COVID-19. Study in general: T cells, B-cell-depleted T cells, or PBMCs supplied cDNA or gDNA.

Sequencing was performed with immunoSEQ multiplex PCR; in TCRdb, only in-frame clones are kept and a portion is missing. Of 150,000 to 180,000 clones listed, 65% to 90% are singletons. Sequencing was done on a sample of peripheral blood. The TCR sequence derives from a woman aged 55 to 70 with COVID-19, enrolled during active disease. The V call is TRBV19, the J call TRBJ1-1; D call uncertain. This CDR3 reads CASSIRGGVAEAFF. DNA for the CDR3: TGTGCCAGTAGTATAAGAGGCGGGGTTGCTGAAGCTTTCTTT.